Each of the 23 T cell receptor beta chains below was sequenced from the same sample in a study of response to subunit inactivated influenza vaccine. TCRdb independently ran MiXCR on the RT-PCR reads; one entry per CDR3 protein. This table has 250,000 to 350,000 distinct CDR3 sequences, roughly 22% appearing once. This specimen consisted of PBMCs from blood, obtained less than 22 months after vaccination. Source of these receptors: a man aged 45 to 75 who received an inactivated influenza vaccine.

This clonotype was found many times. The chain combines TRBV7-8 with TRBJ2-7; D perhaps matches TRBD2 (5 bases). V was clipped by 4 bases and J by 5 bases, with 21 bases between them. CDR1 is SGHVS, CDR2 FQNEAQ, per germline. The CDR3 is made up of 16 amino acids. The DNA for the CDR3 is TGTGCCAGCAGCTATAACCCCGGGGTAGCCGCCCACGAGCAGTACTTC. Amino acids: CASSYNPGVAAHEQYF.

V usage is TRBV19 and J usage is TRBJ1-5, with 7 nucleotides matching TRBD1. CDR1 is LNHDA, CDR2 SQIVND, per germline (reference sequence). The CDR3 runs to 14 residues. V lost 9 bases to trimming and J lost 5 bases; unmatched junction nucleotides: 10. CDR3 region: CASTRDSSYQPQHF. The CDR3 bases are TGTGCCAGCACGCGGGACAGTAGTTATCAGCCCCAGCATTTT.

The rearrangement joins TRBV7-2 to TRBJ2-7; D might be TRBD1 (5 bases). V lost 3 bases to trimming and J lost 2 bases, with 8 bases between them. The V gene's germline CDR1 is SGHTA and CDR2 FQGNSA. The CDR3 runs to 13 residues. CDR3 sequence (DNA): TGTGCCAGCAGCTTGAAGGGGACCTACGAGCAGTACTTC. Protein product: CASSLKGTYEQYF.

Only a few counts were recorded for this clonotype. V and J are TRBV30 and TRBJ1-2, with D unclear. The CDR3 totals 12 residues. CDR1 is GTSNPN, CDR2 SVGIG, per germline (reference sequence). Trimming pared 5 bases from V and 2 bases from J, leaving 9 bases between. CDR3 sequence: CAWQPTNYGYTF. The CDR3 nucleotides read TGTGCCTGGCAACCCACCAACTATGGCTACACCTTC. The variable domain in full, with the rest retrieved from reference TRBV30 and TRBJ1-2, is SQTIHQWPATLVQPVGSPLSLECTVEGTSNPNLYWYRQAAGRGLQLLFYSVGIGQISSEVPQNLSASRPQDRQFILSSKKLLLSDSGFYLCAWQPTNYGYTFGSGTRLTVV.

This clonotype has at least ten counts. This chain uses TRBV28 with TRBJ1-2, with D maybe TRBD1 (6 bases). The V end was cut by 4 bases, the J end by 8 bases, with 20 bases between. CDR3 size: 15 residues. From germline, CDR1 is MDHEN and CDR2 SYDVKM. The CDR3 DNA reads as TGTGCCAGCAGTTCCATAGGGCAGGGGAATGGGGGCTACACCTTC. Protein product: CASSSIGQGNGGYTF.

The V call is TRBV6-6, the J call TRBJ2-1; D remains ambiguous. Trimming took off 7 bases at V and 7 bases at J, with 14 bases between the two ends. CDR3 length: 13 amino acids. CDR1 MNHNY and CDR2 SVGAGI come from the germline V gene (reference sequence). CDR3 protein: CASTPLGVNEQFF. In nucleotides, the CDR3 is TGTGCCAGCACCCCATTGGGTGTTAATGAGCAGTTCTTC.

This chain links TRBV7-2 with TRBJ2-7, with 14 nucleotides matching TRBD2. CDR1 is SGHTA, CDR2 FQGNSA, per germline. The CDR3 extends over 16 amino acids. V dropped 0 bases and J dropped 8; count of bases not matched to a gene: 6. CDR3 sequence: CASSLAGLAGENKQYF. The CDR3 DNA follows: TGTGCCAGCAGCTTAGCGGGACTAGCGGGAGAGAATAAGCAGTACTTC.

This clonotype appeared a few times. The chain carries TRBV7-2 and TRBJ2-7; tentative D call: TRBD2 (5 bases). Germline V CDR1 and CDR2: SGHTA, FQGNSA. The CDR3 has 15 residues. V was pared by 2 bases and J by 2 bases, with 13 bases between. CDR3 protein: CASSLQSYGTYEQYF. The CDR3 DNA reads TGTGCCAGCAGCTTACAAAGTTACGGGACCTACGAGCAGTACTTC.

J is TRBJ1-4 and V is TRBV12-3 or TRBV12-4, with a possible D match to TRBD1 (5 bases). V was clipped by 5 bases and J by 8 bases, with 18 bases between them. This CDR3 is 15 amino acids long. The CDR3 DNA follows: TGTGCCAGCAGTGATATCCGGGGGTACAAAGAAAAACTGTTTTTT. Protein sequence: CASSDIRGYKEKLFF.

This clonotype occurred a few times. This chain connects TRBV6-5 to TRBJ1-2; 11 bases align to TRBD1. The CDR3 runs to 15 residues. From germline, CDR1 is MNHEY and CDR2 SVGAGI. V dropped 2 bases and J dropped 4; count of bases not matched to a gene: 3. CDR3 sequence (DNA): TGTGCCAGCAGTTACGGGACAGGGGGAGTCTATGGCTACACCTTC. Amino acid sequence: CASSYGTGGVYGYTF.

The CDR3 sequence: CASSQLIQGEQFF. CDR3 nucleotide sequence: TGTGCCAGCAGCCAATTGATTCAGGGAGAGCAGTTCTTC. The chain has TRBV14 and TRBJ2-1; D is perhaps TRBD1 (5 bases). The CDR3 contains 13 residues. V shed 2 bases and J shed 10 bases, with 12 bases lying between them. The germline gives CDR1 SGHDN, CDR2 FVKESK.

The chain combines TRBV13 with TRBJ2-1; 7 nucleotides agree with TRBD1. Per germline, CDR1 PRHDT and CDR2 FYEKMQ (reference sequence). V lost 0 bases and J lost 3; bases outside the gene matches: 2. The CDR3 extends over 15 amino acids. The CDR3 nucleotides read TGTGCCAGCAGCTTAGGGACAGGGCTCTACAATGAGCAGTTCTTC. Its translation is CASSLGTGLYNEQFF.

This clonotype was seen more than once but under ten times. V and J are TRBV5-1 and TRBJ1-1, with D perhaps TRBD1 (5 bases). The CDR3 covers 13 residues. The germline V gene has CDR1 SGHRS and CDR2 YFSETQ. Trimming left V 4 bases short and J 6 bases short, with 13 bases between. CDR3 residues: CASSRTGIAEAFF. CDR3 nucleotides: TGCGCCAGCAGCCGTACAGGAATCGCTGAAGCTTTCTTT. Using reference TRBV5-1 and TRBJ1-1 for the parts outside the CDR3, the full variable domain is KAGVTQTPRYLIKTRGQQVTLSCSPISGHRSVSWYQQTPGQGLQFLFEYFSETQRNKGNFPGRFSGRQFSNSRSEMNVSTLELGDSALYLCASSRTGIAEAFFGQGTRLTVV.

This clonotype has only a few counts. The chain is built from TRBV20-1 and TRBJ2-2; D may be TRBD1 (6 bases). V gave up 3 bases and J gave up 0 bases, with 11 bases separating them. The CDR3 consists of 15 residues. CDR1 is DFQATT and CDR2 is SNEGSKA in the germline V gene (reference sequence). Here the CDR3 DNA reads TGCAGTGCTAGGTCCGGGACAACGAACACCGGGGAGCTGTTTTTT. Its translation is CSARSGTTNTGELFF.

This clonotype appeared a few times. The genes are TRBV5-1 and TRBJ1-1, with D possibly TRBD1 on 6 matching bases. CDR3 length: 14 amino acids. Germline CDR1 reads SGHRS; CDR2 reads YFSETQ. V was cut by 2 bases and J by 5 bases, with 13 bases left in between. CDR3 in DNA: TGCGCCAGCAGCTTTCGGGGGCTGGATACTGAAGCTTTCTTT. Translation gives CASSFRGLDTEAFF.

This clonotype appeared a few times. J is TRBJ2-7 and V is TRBV27; 9 nucleotides match TRBD1. Germline CDR1 MNHEY, CDR2 SMNVEV (reference sequence). V shed 2 bases, J shed 2 bases, and the junction held 4 bases outside the gene matches. The length of the CDR3 is 15 residues. CDR3 region: CASSLTGTGPYEQYF. Here the CDR3 DNA reads TGTGCCAGCAGTTTAACCGGGACAGGGCCCTACGAGCAGTACTTC.

This clonotype has just a few counts. V is TRBV30 and J is TRBJ2-1, with D unresolved. This CDR3 has 11 amino acids. CDR1 and CDR2 (germline): GTSNPN, SVGIG (reference sequence). V was trimmed by 4 bases and J by 7 bases, leaving 8 bases between them. In nucleotides, the CDR3 is TGTGCCTGGACTTCGAGGAATGAGCAGTTCTTC. This gives the protein CAWTSRNEQFF.

The chain links TRBV20-1 to TRBJ1-6; D unresolved. The CDR3 is 15 residues long. The V gene's germline CDR1 is DFQATT and CDR2 SNEGSKA (reference sequence). V was cut by 8 bases and J by 5 bases, with 19 bases left in between. The CDR3 DNA follows: TGCAGTACTCTCAGACCGGGTTTCAATAATTCACCCCTCCACTTT. Its protein product is CSTLRPGFNNSPLHF.

The genes are TRBV6-1 and TRBJ1-5, with 8 bases matching TRBD1. Trimming removed 6 bases from V and 4 bases from J; junction bases left unmatched: 8. CDR1 and CDR2 from the germline V gene are MNHNS and SASEGT. The CDR3 contains 15 residues. CDR3 sequence (DNA): TGTGCCAGCAGAGCGGACAGGGCGGTGAATCAGCCCCAGCATTTT. Its translation is CASRADRAVNQPQHF.

This clonotype was seen a handful of times. The chain couples TRBV12-3 or TRBV12-4 to TRBJ2-3; 10 positions match TRBD1. The CDR3 has 15 residues. V was pared by 6 bases and J by 4 bases, with 7 bases of the junction left unmatched. CDR3 in amino acids: CASRTGQGMADTQYF. The CDR3 DNA is TGTGCCAGCAGAACGGGACAGGGGATGGCAGATACGCAGTATTTT.

In this sample, this clonotype turned up many times. The genes are TRBV6-5 and TRBJ1-4; D may be TRBD1 (5 bases). The germline V gene encodes CDR1 MNHEY and CDR2 SVGAGI. The CDR3 spans 17 residues. Trimming shortened V by 2 bases and J by 5 bases, and 18 bases separated the two germline ends. CDR3 coding DNA: TGTGCCAGCAGTTACCGGGGCGGGACGGATTTAAATGAAAAACTGTTTTTT. Protein product: CASSYRGGTDLNEKLFF.

This clonotype has more than one count but fewer than ten. V usage is TRBV3-1 and J usage is TRBJ2-3; D perhaps matches TRBD1 (6 bases). Trimming took 1 base from V and 0 from J, leaving 17 bases between them. CDR1 is LGHDT and CDR2 is YNNKEL in the germline V gene (reference sequence). The CDR3 covers 18 residues. This CDR3 is CASSQVFRQARSTDTQYF. The CDR3 bases are TGTGCCAGCAGCCAAGTATTTAGACAGGCCCGAAGCACAGATACGCAGTATTTT.

This clonotype was seen a few times. The chain joins TRBV20-1 to TRBJ1-2, with D possibly being TRBD1 (5 bases). The CDR3 consists of 15 residues. The germline CDR1 and CDR2 sequences are DFQATT and SNEGSKA (reference sequence). V was trimmed by 4 bases and J by 4 bases, leaving 19 bases between them. CDR3 sequence reads: CSATGTDGSVYGYTF. CDR3 sequence (DNA): TGCAGTGCTACCGGGACGGATGGGTCGGTCTATGGCTACACCTTC.